The 21 T cell receptor beta chains below were found in one sample sequenced in a study of T cells in Graves' hyperthyroidism and ophthalmopathy. The investigators amplified TCR beta CDR3 regions from RNA transcripts. A set of HTBI primers served as the primers for a first-round RT-PCR of the TCR CDR3. MiXCR, run by TCRdb on the multiplex PCR reads, gives a single entry per CDR3 protein. The data show 100,000 to 140,000 distinct CDR3 sequences, 16% seen once. Sequences were obtained from blood. These receptors originate from a woman aged 50 to 65 with Graves' hyperthyroidism.

This clonotype has at least ten counts. The chain links TRBV27 to TRBJ1-4; possible D gene TRBD1, 5 bases. Germline values: CDR1 MNHEY, CDR2 SMNVEV (reference sequence). CDR3 size: 13 residues. V was trimmed by 8 bases and J by 7 bases, leaving 14 bases between them. CDR3 sequence (DNA): TGTGCCAGCCGGATGGCGGGGCGTGAAAAACTGTTTTTT. Its protein product is CASRMAGREKLFF.

This clonotype was detected only once. This clone may be a read error of a much larger clone one base away. The rearrangement links TRBV7-9 to TRBJ1-2; D might be TRBD1 (5 bases). The CDR3 is 14 amino acids. V lost 5 bases, J lost 8 bases, and 18 bases lay in between. Germline assignment: CDR1 SEHNR and CDR2 FQNEAQ (reference sequence). The CDR3 DNA is TGTGCCAGCAGCCCGCAGGGCACTCGAAGGGGCTACACCTTC. It codes for CASSPQGTRRGYTF.

The chain recombines TRBV20-1 with TRBJ2-2, with 7 bases lining up with TRBD1. The CDR3 sequence is 13 residues long. Germline loops: CDR1 DFQATT, CDR2 SNEGSKA (reference sequence). The V segment lost 4 bases and the J segment 7 bases; nucleotides outside the gene matches: 6. CDR3 sequence: CSAMTGMGGELFF. As DNA, the CDR3 is TGCAGTGCTATGACAGGGATGGGCGGGGAGCTGTTTTTT.

As for this clonotype: Possible read error: a much larger clone is one base away. The CDR3: CSVVDPRTGRNTEAFF. DNA for the CDR3: TGCAGCGTTGTAGATCCTCGGACAGGCCGAAACACTGAAGCTTTCTTT. The gene calls are TRBV29-1 and TRBJ1-1; 7 bases fit TRBD1. CDR1 is SQVTM and CDR2 is ANQGSEA in the germline V gene. This CDR3 spans 16 amino acids. Losses at the gene ends were 4 bases for V and 2 bases for J; bases not matched to a gene: 13.

A word on this clonotype: The junction shows a germline mismatch at one end, possibly a read error. This rearrangement joins TRBV5-1 to TRBJ2-7, with 12 bases lining up with TRBD2. This CDR3 has 16 amino acids. Germline CDR1 and CDR2: SGHRS and YFSETQ. CDR3 residues: CASSLGLAGVWYGQYF. CDR3 DNA sequence: TGCGCCAGCAGCTTGGGACTAGCGGGAGTCTGGTACGGGCAGTACTTC.

In its sample, this clonotype was seen a few times. This chain joins TRBV30 and TRBJ2-2; 7 bases map to TRBD2. Germline trimming cut 8 bases from V and 1 base from J; bases unmatched to any gene: 10. The CDR3 runs 15 residues. The germline CDR1 and CDR2 sequences are GTSNPN and SVGIG (reference sequence). CDR3 sequence (DNA): TGTGCCCGAACGGTAAAGCGGGAGAACACCGGGGAGCTGTTTTTT. Translation gives CARTVKRENTGELFF.

This clonotype occurred many times. The gene calls are TRBV27 and TRBJ2-3; 7 positions match TRBD1. Germline-derived CDR1 and CDR2 are MNHEY and SMNVEV (reference sequence). The CDR3 totals 15 residues. Losses at the gene ends were 2 bases for V and 9 bases for J; bases not matched to a gene: 11. CDR3 nucleotides: TGTGCCAGCAGTTTAGAGGGGGCTATCTCTGACACGCAGTATTTT. As protein: CASSLEGAISDTQYF.

Details on this clonotype: A much larger clone is a single base away; this may be a read error. The rearrangement joins TRBV7-9 to TRBJ2-1; no firm D call. Germline V lookup: CDR1 SEHNR, CDR2 FQNEAQ (reference sequence). The CDR3 totals 16 residues. The ends were cut back, 5 bases at V and 5 bases at J, with 19 bases in the middle. CDR3 in amino acids: CASSRLRGVTHNEQFF. CDR3 in DNA: TGTGCCAGCAGCCGCCTACGTGGAGTTACCCACAATGAGCAGTTCTTC.

The chain joins TRBV5-4 to TRBJ1-3; no reliable D call. V lost 0 bases to trimming and J lost 0 bases, with 10 bases between them. The CDR3 is made up of 16 amino acids. Looked up from germline, CDR1 is SGHNT and CDR2 is YYREEE (reference sequence). In DNA form, the CDR3 reads TGTGCCAGCAGCTTGGAGGGCAGGAGCTCTGGAAACACCATATATTTT. Translating gives CASSLEGRSSGNTIYF.

This clonotype was seen only a few times. The V gene is TRBV29-1, the J gene TRBJ1-2; maybe TRBD1 (5 bases). The CDR3 spans 12 residues. Germline assignment: CDR1 SQVTM and CDR2 ANQGSEA. V was shortened by 5 bases and J by 0 bases, with 7 bases between the two germline ends. The CDR3 DNA follows: TGCAGCGTTCGAGGGGCTAACTATGGCTACACCTTC. Translated: CSVRGANYGYTF.

In its sample, this clonotype was seen a few times. The CDR3 reads CASIARESIYNEQFF. The CDR3 nucleotides are TGTGCCAGTATCGCGCGGGAGAGCATCTACAATGAGCAGTTCTTC. This chain uses TRBV19 with TRBJ2-1, with 7 bases lining up with TRBD2. The CDR3 spans 15 residues. Germline CDR1 reads LNHDA; CDR2 reads SQIVND (reference sequence). V lost 7 bases to trimming and J lost 3 bases; unmatched junction nucleotides: 9.

This clonotype occurred a few times. V gene TRBV19 combines with J gene TRBJ2-5, with D possibly matching TRBD1 (5 bases). Trimming removed 6 bases from V and 1 base from J, with 12 bases in between. The V gene's germline CDR1 is LNHDA and CDR2 SQIVND (reference sequence). The CDR3 contains 14 residues. This chain's CDR3 is CASSLRDAQETQYF. The DNA for the CDR3 is TGTGCCAGTAGCCTCAGGGATGCCCAAGAGACCCAGTACTTC.

The sample holds many counts of this clonotype. The chain couples TRBV28 to TRBJ2-2; D possibly matches TRBD1 or TRBD2 (5 bases each). Germline V lookup: CDR1 MDHEN, CDR2 SYDVKM. Trimming cost V 7 bases and J 5 bases, with 20 bases left between them. The CDR3 sequence is 16 residues long. CDR3 nucleotide sequence: TGTGCCAGCACCCATAGCAGGGCCCGGAGGACCGGGGAGCTGTTTTTT. It is translated as CASTHSRARRTGELFF.

The genes are TRBV7-3 and TRBJ2-5; D unclear. There are 13 residues in the CDR3. Germline CDR1 reads SGHTA; CDR2 reads FQGTGA. V was trimmed by 2 bases and J by 9 bases, leaving 13 bases between them. This chain's CDR3 is CASSLDPSGAQYF. The CDR3 DNA follows: TGTGCCAGCAGCTTAGACCCTTCTGGGGCCCAGTACTTC.

The chain is built from TRBV6-1 and TRBJ2-3; D gene unclear. Germline CDR1 reads MNHNS; CDR2 reads SASEGT. CDR3 length equals 15 residues. The V end lost 1 base, the J end lost 0 bases, and 8 bases lay between the germline ends. In DNA form, the CDR3 reads TGTGCCAGCAGTGAAGTGGGATCTAGCACAGATACGCAGTATTTT. Protein: CASSEVGSSTDTQYF.

This clonotype showed up many times. This chain links TRBV4-2 with TRBJ2-1, with D hard to call. The CDR3 has 12 residues. V lost 4 bases to trimming and J lost 7 bases, with 8 bases between them. Per germline, CDR1 LGHNA and CDR2 YNFKEQ. The CDR3 spells CASSPPGNEQFF. The CDR3 region has the DNA TGTGCCAGCAGCCCGCCCGGGAATGAGCAGTTCTTC.

This clonotype was observed at least ten times. The chain couples TRBV7-3 to TRBJ2-1; possible D gene TRBD1, 5 bases. Germline-derived CDR1 and CDR2 are SGHTA and FQGTGA. This CDR3 contains 15 residues. Trimming pared 0 bases from V and 7 bases from J, leaving 13 bases between. The CDR3 nucleotides are TGTGCCAGCAGCTTAACGGTAGGGGTCGTAAATGAGCAGTTCTTC. Translated: CASSLTVGVVNEQFF.

In its sample, this clonotype was seen many times. This sequence joins TRBV3-1 and TRBJ1-2; D is ambiguous. Between the trimmed V and J ends, which lost 0 bases and 7 bases, there was a span of 12 bases. The CDR3 contains 14 residues. Germline lookup yields CDR1 LGHDT and CDR2 YNNKEL (reference sequence). CDR3 in amino acids: CASSQEGQRPGYTF. DNA of the CDR3: TGTGCCAGCAGCCAAGAAGGGCAGAGGCCTGGCTACACCTTC.

This clonotype was seen ten or more times. The chain is built from TRBV6-2 or TRBV6-3 and TRBJ1-6; D gene uncertain. The CDR3 sequence is 12 residues long. Trimming removed 5 bases from V and 15 bases from J, with 14 bases in between. From germline, CDR1 is MNHEY and CDR2 SVGEGT. The CDR3 coding sequence is TGTGCCAGCAGTCCAGCCACACGTGTCCTCCACTTT. It is translated as CASSPATRVLHF.

This chain connects TRBV19 to TRBJ2-1; perhaps TRBD1 as D (7 bases). The CDR3 is made up of 13 amino acids. The ends were cut back, 5 bases at V and 9 bases at J, with 14 bases in the middle. The V gene's germline CDR1 is LNHDA and CDR2 SQIVND (reference sequence). In DNA, the CDR3 is TGTGCCAGTAGTGACAGGGAGGCGCGTGAGCAGTTCTTC. As protein: CASSDREAREQFF.

The sample holds many counts of this clonotype. The chain carries TRBV3-1 and TRBJ1-2, with 7 bases that match TRBD1. This CDR3 is built from 15 residues. From germline, CDR1 is LGHDT and CDR2 YNNKEL (reference sequence). V shed 4 bases and J 6 bases; nucleotides not matched to a gene: 11. The CDR3, as DNA: TGTGCCAGCAGCCCCGAGGACAGGCCTTCCAATGGCTACACCTTC. Protein: CASSPEDRPSNGYTF. Based on the CDR3 plus reference TRBV3-1 and TRBJ1-2, the full variable domain is DTAVSQTPKYLVTQMGNDKSIKCEQNLGHDTMYWYKQDSKKFLKIMFSYNNKELIINETVPNRFSPKSPDKAHLNLHINSLELGDSAVYFCASSPEDRPSNGYTFGSGTRLTVV.